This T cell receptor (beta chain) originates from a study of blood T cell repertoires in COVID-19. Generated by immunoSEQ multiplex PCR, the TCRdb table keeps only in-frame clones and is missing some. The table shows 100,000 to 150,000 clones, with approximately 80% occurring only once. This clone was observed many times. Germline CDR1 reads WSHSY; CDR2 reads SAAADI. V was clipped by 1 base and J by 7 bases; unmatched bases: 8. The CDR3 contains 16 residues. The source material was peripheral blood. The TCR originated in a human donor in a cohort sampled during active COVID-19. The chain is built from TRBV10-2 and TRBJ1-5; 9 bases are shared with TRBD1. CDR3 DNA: TGCGCCAGCAGTGAGTGGGGACAGGGATCGCGACAGCCCCAGCATTTT. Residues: CASSEWGQGSRQPQHF.